This TCR beta chain appears in the sequencing data of a study of shared clonotypes between healthy human individuals. Whole-study findings and limits: Memory subsets generally showed smaller estimated richness than naive subsets did.

Regarding this clone: Its target is unknown.

The method was immunoSEQ multiplex PCR; TCRdb's version includes in-frame clones alone and lacks a portion of them. This repertoire shows roughly 2.2 million clones, about 92% found once; its top ten account for about 0.39%. The TCR comes from a man between 18 and 29 years old in good health. Some clones in this sample may be carry-over from other donors' samples. Sequenced material: naive CD4+ T cells from PBMCs. The sample's subset: CD45RA+ positively selected.

CDR3 in amino acids: CASSLEMSYNEQFF. Written as DNA, the CDR3 is TGCGCCAGCAGCTTGGAAATGTCCTACAATGAGCAGTTCTTC. The chain has TRBV5-1 and TRBJ2-1; no clear D. CDR1 SGHRS and CDR2 YFSETQ come from the germline V gene. V shed 0 bases and J shed 1 base, with 5 bases lying between them. The CDR3 is 14 residues long.